Presented here are 14 T cell receptor beta chains from one specimen sequenced in a study of tumor-infiltrating lymphocytes in primary liver carcinoma. Both RNA and DNA were isolated together from around 20-30 mg of bulk tissue that had not been sorted. TCR beta cDNA was made from around 460 ng total RNA with a constant-region primer. Three-round nested multiplex PCR performed with slightly modified ARM-PCR produced the TCR beta libraries. For 10 cycles apiece, the opening two PCR rounds ran with TRBV1-TRBV30 forward primers and a C-beta reverse primer. TCRdb itself ran the multiplex PCR reads through MiXCR, one entry per CDR3 protein. The data hold 40,000 to 60,000 distinct CDR3 sequences, with 71% observed a single time. Material for sequencing was liver tumor tissue from sampling region 5. Described subset: tumor region T5, tumor centre. Every receptor here comes from a man aged 35-49 years with primary liver carcinoma and hepatitis B virus infection.

The table lists this clonotype with many counts. The chain combines TRBV28 with TRBJ2-1; D is perhaps TRBD2 (7 bases). The V end was cut by 4 bases, the J end by 9 bases, with 16 bases between. Germline lookup yields CDR1 MDHEN and CDR2 SYDVKM. This CDR3 is built from 14 residues. In DNA, the CDR3 is TGTGCCAGCAGTTCCCCAGTCGGGGGGCGTGAGCAGTTCTTC. Protein sequence: CASSSPVGGREQFF. Drawing the rest from reference TRBV28 and TRBJ2-1, the complete variable domain is DVKVTQSSRYLVKRTGEKVFLECVQDMDHENMFWYRQDPGLGLRLIYFSYDVKMKEKGDIPEGYSVSREKKERFSLILESASTNQTSMYLCASSSPVGGREQFFGPGTRLTVL.

V is TRBV29-1 and J is TRBJ2-1, with TRBD1 identical over 8 bases. Germline V gene lookup returns CDR1 SQVTM and CDR2 ANQGSEA. The CDR3 runs to 14 residues. The CDR3 reads CTGLPGQVVDEQFF. CDR3 in DNA: TGCACCGGATTACCGGGACAGGTGGTGGATGAGCAGTTCTTC.

Turning to this clonotype: This may be a read error: a much more frequent sequence differs by one nucleotide. The J gene is TRBJ2-1, the V gene TRBV7-8; D is perhaps TRBD2 (6 bases). V lost 5 bases, J lost 8 bases, and 19 bases lay in between. Germline V CDR1 and CDR2: SGHVS, FQNEAQ. CDR3 size: 15 residues. CDR3 coding DNA: TGTGCCAGCAGCCCTAGCGAGACCTTCTCTGATGAGCAGTTCTTC. Encoded protein: CASSPSETFSDEQFF.

As regards this clonotype: This could be a read error, since a much larger clone is one nucleotide away. The chain combines TRBV6-4 with TRBJ2-2; TRBD2 matches at 10 bases. The CDR3 covers 19 residues. Germline CDR1 reads MRHNA; CDR2 reads SNTAGT. CDR3 region: CARSGEKREGEPDTGELFF. CDR3 sequence (DNA): TGTGCCCGCAGCGGGGAAAAGCGGGAGGGTGAGCCGGACACCGGGGAGCTGTTTTTT.

The CDR3 DNA follows: TGTGCCAGCAGTTACTGGCTAGCGGGAGGGTCTCGAGATGAGCAGTTCTTC. Translating it yields CASSYWLAGGSRDEQFF. J is TRBJ2-1 and V is TRBV6-2 or TRBV6-3, with TRBD2 matching over 12 bases. The V gene's germline CDR1 is MNHEY and CDR2 SVGEGT. The V gene end was trimmed by 1 base and the J gene end by 8 bases; junction bases not matched to a gene: 9. The CDR3 consists of 17 residues.

Worth noting for this clonotype: An end of the junction differs from the germline gene, which may be a read error. The genes are TRBV6-1 and TRBJ1-5, with TRBD1 identical over 7 bases. Per germline, CDR1 MNHNS and CDR2 SASEGT. The CDR3 is made up of 14 amino acids. CDR3 DNA: TGTGCCAGCGGTGAAAGAGGACAGGATCGGCCCCAGCATTTT. It translates to CASGERGQDRPQHF.

Note on this clonotype: Sequence at one end of the junction differs from germline and may be a read error. The chain uses TRBV6-5 and TRBJ2-1; D may be TRBD1 (6 bases). Looked up from germline, CDR1 is MNHEY and CDR2 is SVGAGI. This CDR3 comprises 14 residues. Written as DNA, the CDR3 is TGTGCCAGCAGGATATACAGGGCTGACAATGGGCAGTTCTTC. Amino acids: CASRIYRADNGQFF.

In regard to this clonotype: The junction departs from germline at one end; a sequencing error may be responsible. V is TRBV12-3 or TRBV12-4 and J is TRBJ2-7; TRBD2 matches at 11 bases. The CDR3 has 15 amino acids. CDR3 protein: CASILAGVLSYEQYF. The CDR3 bases are TGTGCCAGCATACTAGCGGGAGTTCTTAGCTACGAACAGTACTTC.

This clonotype was recorded at least ten times. The chain links TRBV5-4 to TRBJ2-3; D remains ambiguous. V was cut by 2 bases and J by 4 bases, with 17 bases left in between. Germline CDR1 reads SGHNT; CDR2 reads YYREEE (reference sequence). This CDR3 is built from 16 residues. This CDR3 reads CASSLRVSGGADTQYF. The CDR3 coding sequence is TGTGCCAGCAGCTTACGGGTCTCAGGTGGGGCAGATACGCAGTATTTT. The full variable domain, completed using reference TRBV5-4 and TRBJ2-3, is ETGVTQSPTHLIKTRGQQVTLRCSSQSGHNTVSWYQQALGQGPQFIFQYYREEENGRGNFPPRFSGLQFPNYSSELNVNALELDDSALYLCASSLRVSGGADTQYFGPGTRLTVL.

Ten or more counts support this clonotype. This rearrangement joins TRBV5-6 to TRBJ1-6; no reliable D call. V lost 4 bases and J lost 14, with 10 bases in between. From germline, CDR1 is SGHDT and CDR2 YYEEEE. The CDR3 sequence is 11 residues long. DNA of the CDR3: TGTGCCAGCAGCCAACAAGGCACCCTCCACTTT. It is translated as CASSQQGTLHF.

Details on this clonotype: Since a much larger clone is just one base distant, this may be a read error. This chain uses TRBV6-1 with TRBJ1-4; weak D call: TRBD1 (5 bases). CDR3 length: 18 residues. Germline lookup yields CDR1 MNHNS and CDR2 SASEGT. The ends were cut back, 2 bases at V and 0 bases at J, with 16 bases in the middle. CDR3 in DNA: TGTGCCAGCAGTGAAAAAGGAACAGGCGTTGCAACTAATGAAAAACTGTTTTTT. Amino acids: CASSEKGTGVATNEKLFF.

This clonotype came up many times. The chain joins TRBV5-4 to TRBJ2-3; D is perhaps TRBD2 (6 bases). V lost 0 bases to trimming and J lost 6 bases, with 11 bases between them. Germline CDR1 is SGHNT and CDR2 is YYREEE (reference sequence). The CDR3 length is 14 residues. CDR3 DNA: TGTGCCAGCAGCTTGGGACGGGAGTTCGATACGCAGTATTTT. Its protein product is CASSLGREFDTQYF.

Details on this clonotype: One end of the junction does not line up with germline, which may come from a read error. The genes are TRBV14 and TRBJ2-2; D possibly uses TRBD1 or TRBD2 (5 bases each). In germline, CDR1 is SGHDN, CDR2 FVKESK. CDR3 length equals 14 residues. As DNA, the CDR3 is TGTGCCAGCAGGTCGGGACGGAACACCGGGGAGATGTTTTTT. Protein: CASRSGRNTGEMFF. The complete variable domain, with remaining parts taken from reference TRBV14 and TRBJ2-2, reads EAGVTQFPSHSVIEKGQTVTLRCDPISGHDNLYWYRRVMGKEIKFLLHFVKESKQDESGMPNNRFLAERTGGTYSTLKVQPAELEDSGVYFCASRSGRNTGEMFFGEGSRLTVL.

Comment on this clonotype: One end of the junction fails to match germline, which may point to a read error. This rearrangement joins TRBV11-3 to TRBJ2-3; D is perhaps TRBD1 or TRBD2 (6 bases each). The germline V gene encodes CDR1 SGHNT and CDR2 YENEEA. This CDR3 is 14 amino acids long. This CDR3 reads CAISQGTATDRQYF. The CDR3 region has the DNA TGTGCCATCAGCCAGGGGACTGCCACAGATAGGCAGTATTTT.